This entry lists 4 T cell receptor beta chains sequenced from one sample in a study of regulatory and conventional T cells in RAG deficiency. Repertoires were generated with immunoSEQ multiplex PCR, while TCRdb's copy carries only in-frame clones and drops some. The sample carries tens of thousands of clones, more than 90% recorded once. The sorted conventional CD4+ T cells were CD25-low and CD127-high, with genomic DNA sequenced. The same sample was also used in a study of regulatory T cells. That report adds: Primers: 52 TRBV forward and 13 TRBJ reverse.

The material sequenced was CD25- CD4+ T cells sorted from blood. These receptors were obtained from a human donor in good health.

The chain is built from TRBV5-6 and TRBJ2-3, with 7 bases that match TRBD1. Germline values: CDR1 SGHDT, CDR2 YYEEEE. V trimming: 7 bases; J trimming: 1 base; junction bases outside the gene matches: 3. This CDR3 region has 13 residues. This CDR3 is CASGGQGTDTQYF. CDR3 sequence (DNA): TGTGCCAGCGGAGGACAGGGCACAGATACGCAGTATTTT.

The chain recombines TRBV6-5 with TRBJ2-3, with a possible D match to TRBD1 (5 bases). The germline V gene has CDR1 MNHEY and CDR2 SVGAGI. Trimming took 2 bases from V and 4 from J, leaving 16 bases between them. The length of the CDR3 is 16 residues. CDR3 loop: CASSYRGYPIADTQYF. CDR3 nucleotide sequence: TGTGCCAGCAGTTACAGGGGCTACCCCATAGCAGATACGCAGTATTTT.

In its sample, this clone was seen once. The gene calls are TRBV20-1 and TRBJ1-2; TRBD1 might be the D (5 bases). The CDR3 length is 11 residues. V was shortened by 3 bases and J by 9 bases, with 11 bases between the two germline ends. Germline assignment: CDR1 DFQATT and CDR2 SNEGSKA (reference sequence). The CDR3 nucleotides are TGCAGTGCTAGCGTCGGGGGGAGCTACACCTTC. The encoded protein is CSASVGGSYTF.

This sequence joins TRBV6-6 and TRBJ1-1; a weak D match, TRBD1 (6 bases). Germline CDR1 MNHNY, CDR2 SVGAGI (reference sequence). The CDR3 runs 16 residues. Trimming took off 3 bases at V and 1 base at J, with 15 bases between the two ends. CDR3 amino acids: CASSYRTGGGNTEAFF. The CDR3 bases are TGTGCCAGCAGTTATAGAACGGGGGGCGGGAACACTGAAGCTTTCTTT.